The entry below gives a single TCR beta chain sequence along with its context. Its antigen is unknown. One end of the junction does not line up with germline, which may come from a read error. The germline V gene encodes CDR1 SGHRS and CDR2 YFSETQ. The CDR3 consists of 13 residues. The use of a sample-barcoded 5' primer and a J-beta primer mix characterized a second PCR of about 6 to 11 cycles. TCRdb itself ran the 5' RACE reads through MiXCR, one entry per CDR3 protein. The sample consists of 750,000 to 950,000 distinct CDR3 sequences, roughly 26% of them appearing once. The data derive from a study of blood T cells in healthy people across ages. Study-wide results and limits: Fewer expanded clones and more diversity marked long-lived versus aged donors.

These records were also assigned to another study, of T cells of mothers and their children. As that study records: All extracted RNA went into cDNA synthesis, about 1.4 ug per 15 ul.

The J gene is TRBJ2-3, the V gene TRBV5-1, with TRBD1 matching over 9 bases. Material: blood. This sequence was found in a boy between 10 and 17 years old in good health. The CDR3 coding sequence is TGCGCCAGCAGCCGACAGGGGGGAGATAAGCAGTATTTT. Translating gives CASSRQGGDKQYF.